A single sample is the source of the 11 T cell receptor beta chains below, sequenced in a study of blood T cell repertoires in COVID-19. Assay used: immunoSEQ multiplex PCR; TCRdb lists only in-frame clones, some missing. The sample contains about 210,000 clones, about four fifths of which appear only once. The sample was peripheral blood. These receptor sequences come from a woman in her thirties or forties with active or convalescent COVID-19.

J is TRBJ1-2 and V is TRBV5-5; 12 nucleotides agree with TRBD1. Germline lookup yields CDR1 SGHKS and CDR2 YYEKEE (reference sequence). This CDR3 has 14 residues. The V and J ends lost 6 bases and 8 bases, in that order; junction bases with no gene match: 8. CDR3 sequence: CASNTGQGARGYTF. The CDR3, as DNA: TGTGCCAGCAACACGGGACAGGGGGCAAGAGGCTACACCTTC.

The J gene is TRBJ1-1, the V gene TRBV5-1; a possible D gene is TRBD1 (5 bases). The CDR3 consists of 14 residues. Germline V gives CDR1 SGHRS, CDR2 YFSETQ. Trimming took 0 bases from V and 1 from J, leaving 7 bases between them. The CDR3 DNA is TGCGCCAGCAGCTTGGCAGGGCAGAACACTGAAGCTTTCTTT. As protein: CASSLAGQNTEAFF.

CDR3 sequence: CASSQDGERPQHF. The CDR3 nucleotides read TGTGCCAGCAGCCAAGATGGGGAGCGGCCCCAGCATTTT. The chain combines TRBV3-1 (or the pseudogene TRBV3-2) with TRBJ1-5, with no clear D. The CDR3 sequence is 13 residues long. Trimming pared 0 bases from V and 9 bases from J, leaving 9 bases between. The germline V gene encodes CDR1 LGHDT and CDR2 YNNKEL (reference sequence).

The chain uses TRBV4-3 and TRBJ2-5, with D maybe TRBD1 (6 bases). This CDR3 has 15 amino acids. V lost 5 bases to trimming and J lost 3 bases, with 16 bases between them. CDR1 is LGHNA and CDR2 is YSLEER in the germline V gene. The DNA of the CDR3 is TGCGCCAGCAGCTACGCGGGCTCAGGGGAAGAGACCCAGTACTTC. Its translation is CASSYAGSGEETQYF.

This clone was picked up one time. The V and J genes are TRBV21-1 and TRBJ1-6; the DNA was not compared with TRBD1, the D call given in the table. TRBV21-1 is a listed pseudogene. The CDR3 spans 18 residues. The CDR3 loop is CASITGTGSSAVNSPLHF. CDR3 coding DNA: TGTGCCAGCATAACCGGGACAGGGTCTTCTGCGGTCAATTCACCCCTCCACTTT.

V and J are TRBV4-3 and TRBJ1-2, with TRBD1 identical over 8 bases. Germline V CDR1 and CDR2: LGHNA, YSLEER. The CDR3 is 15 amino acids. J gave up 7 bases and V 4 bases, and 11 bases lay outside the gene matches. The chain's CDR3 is CASSRSDRVLGGYTF. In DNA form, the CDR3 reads TGCGCCAGCAGCCGGTCGGACAGGGTTTTAGGTGGCTACACCTTC.

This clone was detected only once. Written as DNA, the CDR3 is TGTGCCAGCAGTTACTCAGGGGCGCGGTCCTCCTATGGCTACACCTTC. Its protein product is CASSYSGARSSYGYTF. The chain employs TRBV6-5 and TRBJ1-2; weak D call: TRBD1 (5 bases). V was shortened by 0 bases and J by 4 bases, with 15 bases between the two germline ends. CDR1 MNHEY and CDR2 SVGAGI come from the germline V gene. The CDR3 length is 16 residues.

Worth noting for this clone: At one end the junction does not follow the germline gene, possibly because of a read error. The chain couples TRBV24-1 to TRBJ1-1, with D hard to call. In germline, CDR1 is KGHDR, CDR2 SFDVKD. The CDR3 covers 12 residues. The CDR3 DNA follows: TGTGCCACCGGTGACGGGGACACTGAAGCTTTCTTT. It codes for CATGDGDTEAFF.

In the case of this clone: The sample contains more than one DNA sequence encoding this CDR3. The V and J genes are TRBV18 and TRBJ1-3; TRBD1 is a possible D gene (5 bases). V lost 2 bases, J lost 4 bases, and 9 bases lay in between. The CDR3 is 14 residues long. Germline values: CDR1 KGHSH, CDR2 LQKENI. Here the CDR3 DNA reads TGTGCCAGCTCACCAGACAGTTCGGGAAACACCATATATTTT. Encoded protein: CASSPDSSGNTIYF.

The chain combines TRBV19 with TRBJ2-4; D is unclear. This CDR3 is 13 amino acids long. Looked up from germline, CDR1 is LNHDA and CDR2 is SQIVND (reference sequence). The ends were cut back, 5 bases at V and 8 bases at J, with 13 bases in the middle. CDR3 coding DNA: TGTGCCAGTAGTCCTGGCCTCCTGGACATTCAGTACTTC. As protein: CASSPGLLDIQYF.

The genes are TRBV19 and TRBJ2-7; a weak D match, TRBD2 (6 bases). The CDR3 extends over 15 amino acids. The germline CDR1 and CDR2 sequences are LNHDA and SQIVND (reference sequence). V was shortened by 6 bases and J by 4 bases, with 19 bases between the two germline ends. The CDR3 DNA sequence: TGTGCCAGTAGCCAAGGTCCTAGCGCGACTTACGAGCAGTACTTC. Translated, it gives CASSQGPSATYEQYF. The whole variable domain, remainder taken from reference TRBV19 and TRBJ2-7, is DGGITQSPKYLFRKEGQNVTLSCEQNLNHDAMYWYRQDPGQGLRLIYYSQIVNDFQKGDIAEGYSVSREKKESFPLTVTSAQKNPTAFYLCASSQGPSATYEQYFGPGTRLTVT.